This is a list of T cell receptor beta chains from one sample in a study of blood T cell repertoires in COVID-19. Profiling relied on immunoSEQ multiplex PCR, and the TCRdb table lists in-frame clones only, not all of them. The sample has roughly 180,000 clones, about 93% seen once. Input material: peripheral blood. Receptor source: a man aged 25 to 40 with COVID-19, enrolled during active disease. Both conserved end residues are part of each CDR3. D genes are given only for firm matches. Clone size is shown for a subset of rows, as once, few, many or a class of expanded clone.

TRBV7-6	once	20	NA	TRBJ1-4	TGTGCCAGCAGCTTCTCCTCCGGGGGTGCCCTGGAGTCGACTAATGAAAAACTGTTTTTT	CASSFSSGGALESTNEKLFF
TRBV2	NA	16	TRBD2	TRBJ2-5	TGTGCCAGCAGTGGGCCCACTAGCGGGGGCGGGGAGACCCAGTACTTC	CASSGPTSGGGETQYF
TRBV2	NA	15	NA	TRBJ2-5	TGTGCCAGCAGGATGCAGAGGGCGACCCAAGAGACCCAGTACTTC	CASRMQRATQETQYF
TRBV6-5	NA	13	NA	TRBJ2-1	TGTGCCAGCAGTCTTCCAGGGTACAATGAGCAGTTCTTC	CASSLPGYNEQFF
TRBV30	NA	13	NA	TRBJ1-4	TGTGCCTGGAGTAGAGCAACTAATGAAAAACTGTTTTTT	CAWSRATNEKLFF
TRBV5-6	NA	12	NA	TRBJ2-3	TGTGCCAGCAGCACGAACTCAGATACGCAGTATTTT	CASSTNSDTQYF
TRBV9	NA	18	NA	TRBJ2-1	TGTGCCAGCAGCGGGCGACAGAGTCTTAGGCCCCTGAACAATGAGCAGTTCTTC	CASSGRQSLRPLNNEQFF
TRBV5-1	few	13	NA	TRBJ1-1	TGCGCCAGCAGTGAACAGGGTGGGTTCGAAGCTTTCTTT	CASSEQGGFEAFF
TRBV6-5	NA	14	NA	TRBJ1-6	TGTGCCAGCGTCATCGCCACGGGGAATTCACCCCTCCACTTT	CASVIATGNSPLHF
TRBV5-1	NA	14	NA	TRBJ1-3	TGCGCCAGCAGCTGGGACATCTCTGGAAACACCATATATTTT	CASSWDISGNTIYF
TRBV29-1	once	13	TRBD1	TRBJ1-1	TGCAGCGTTTACAGGGGGCTGAACACTGAAGCTTTCTTT	CSVYRGLNTEAFF
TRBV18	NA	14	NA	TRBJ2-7	TGTGCCAGCTCACCACTCGAGGAGATCTACGAGCAGTACTTC	CASSPLEEIYEQYF
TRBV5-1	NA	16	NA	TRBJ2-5	TGCGCCAGCAGCCCTGGGGCGCAAATTGGGCGAGAGACCCAGTACTTC	CASSPGAQIGRETQYF
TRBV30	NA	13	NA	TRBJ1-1	TGTGCCTGGGGTAAAACAGGGAACACTGAAGCTTTCTTT	CAWGKTGNTEAFF
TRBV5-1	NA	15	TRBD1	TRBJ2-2	TGCGCCAGCAGGAGCTCGGGACAGGGGACCGGGGAGCTGTTTTTT	CASRSSGQGTGELFF
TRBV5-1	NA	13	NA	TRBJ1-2	TGCGCCAGCAGCTCACAGGGAAGGGATGGCTACACCTTC	CASSSQGRDGYTF
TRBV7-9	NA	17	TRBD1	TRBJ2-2	TGTGCCAGCAGCTTCCGGGACAGGGTTAAAATGACCGGGGAGCTGTTTTTT	CASSFRDRVKMTGELFF
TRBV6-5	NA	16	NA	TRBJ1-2	TGTGCCAGCAGTTACTCGGTGGTGGGAGATGGCTATGGCTACACCTTC	CASSYSVVGDGYGYTF
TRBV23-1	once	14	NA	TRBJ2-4	TGCGCCAGCAGTCATCCGGCGAGGCGAAACATTCAGTACTTC	CASSHPARRNIQYF
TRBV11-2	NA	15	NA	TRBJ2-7	TGTGCCAGCAGCCCCACCCCAGGGTTTTCCTACGAGCAGTACTTC	CASSPTPGFSYEQYF
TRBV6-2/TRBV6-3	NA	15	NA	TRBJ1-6	TGTGCCAGCAGTTACGAGAGCTCCTATAATTCACCCCTCCACTTT	CASSYESSYNSPLHF
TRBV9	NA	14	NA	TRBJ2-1	TGTGCCAGCAGCGTAGGTACAGGGTACAATGAGCAGTTCTTC	CASSVGTGYNEQFF
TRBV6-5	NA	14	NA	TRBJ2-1	TGTGCCAGCGGAATCAGGGAATCCTACAATGAGCAGTTCTTC	CASGIRESYNEQFF
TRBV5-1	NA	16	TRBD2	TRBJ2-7	TGCGCCAGCAGCCCATCACCTAGCGGGGGCCTCTACGAGCAGTACTTC	CASSPSPSGGLYEQYF
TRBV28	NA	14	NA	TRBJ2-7	TGTGCCACCGGGCGGGACCCCTACGAGTTCTCGCAGTACTTC	CATGRDPYEFSQYF
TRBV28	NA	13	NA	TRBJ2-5	TGTGCCAGCAGTTTACAGGCCCAAGAGACCCAGTACTTC	CASSLQAQETQYF
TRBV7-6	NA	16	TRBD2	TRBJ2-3	TGTGCCAGCAGACCCCCTAGCGGGGGGGGCACAGATACGCAGTATTTT	CASRPPSGGGTDTQYF
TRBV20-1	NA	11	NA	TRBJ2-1	TGCAGTGCGACAGAATACAATGAGCAGTTCTTC	CSATEYNEQFF
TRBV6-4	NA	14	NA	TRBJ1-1	TGTGCCAGCAGAAGGGGTCCCCTTGACACTGAAGCTTTCTTT	CASRRGPLDTEAFF
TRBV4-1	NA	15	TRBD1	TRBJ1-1	TGCGCCAGCAGCCATCAGACAGGGCTCAACACTGAAGCTTTCTTT	CASSHQTGLNTEAFF
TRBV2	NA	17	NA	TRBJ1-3	TGTGCCAGCAGTTACGGGACTCCTGGGAGCTCTGGAAACACCATATATTTT	CASSYGTPGSSGNTIYF
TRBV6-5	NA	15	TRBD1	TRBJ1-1	TGTGCCAGCAACCCGGGACAGGGAGAGAGCACTGAAGCTTTCTTT	CASNPGQGESTEAFF
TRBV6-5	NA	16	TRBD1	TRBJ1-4	TGTGCCAGCAGTTACTCATTGACAGGGGCTAATGAAAAACTGTTTTTT	CASSYSLTGANEKLFF
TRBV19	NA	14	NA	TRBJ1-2	TGTGCCAGTACAGGGTTGATGTCTAAAGGCGGCTACACCTTC	CASTGLMSKGGYTF
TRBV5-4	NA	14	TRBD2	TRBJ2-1	TGTGCCAGCAGCAGTGCTAGCGGGGGCCCCGAGCAGTTCTTC	CASSSASGGPEQFF